This T cell receptor (beta chain) was sequenced for a study of blood T cell repertoires in COVID-19. The overall study: Spain, Italy and the United States supplied samples that represented acute and convalescent COVID-19. The analysed material was cDNA or gDNA that came from T cells, B-cell-depleted T cells, or PBMCs.

CDR3 size: 15 residues. In the original analysis: Reference gene primer amplification gave estimated nucleated cell counts. The protocol was immunoSEQ multiplex PCR, while the TCRdb copy is restricted to in-frame clones and leaves out a portion. Clone size and the V and J calls come from that table; the DNA yielded D and trimming. This sample has approximately 220,000 clones, with about 85% found just once. This TCR was sampled from a woman of 80 years or more with acute or convalescent COVID-19. The sample consisted of peripheral blood. The rearrangement uses TRBV21-1 and TRBJ2-7; the table's D call of TRBD1 was not tested on the DNA. TRBV21-1 is an annotated pseudogene. The CDR3 spells CASSKVGTGREEQYF. The CDR3 DNA is TGTGCCAGCAGCAAAGTGGGGACAGGGCGGGAGGAGCAGTACTTC.